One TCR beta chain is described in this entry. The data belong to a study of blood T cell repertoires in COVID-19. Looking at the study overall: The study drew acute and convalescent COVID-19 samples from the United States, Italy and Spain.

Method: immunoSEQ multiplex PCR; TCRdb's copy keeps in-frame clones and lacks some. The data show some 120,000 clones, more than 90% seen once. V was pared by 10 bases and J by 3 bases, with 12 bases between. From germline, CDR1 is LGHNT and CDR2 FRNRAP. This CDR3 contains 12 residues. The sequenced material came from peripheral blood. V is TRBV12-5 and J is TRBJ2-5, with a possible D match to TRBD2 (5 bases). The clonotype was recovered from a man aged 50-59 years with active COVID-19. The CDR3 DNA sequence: TGTGCTACCGGACTCGCTGAAGAGACCCAGTACTTC. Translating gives CATGLAEETQYF.